A single sample is the source of the 17 T cell receptor beta chains below, sequenced in a study of cytomegalovirus exposure and HLA in healthy donors. PCR was performed using 60 Vbeta and 13 Jbeta primers. Only in-frame clones appear in the TCRdb table, and some are missing; sequencing was by immunoSEQ multiplex PCR. The sample records fewer than 95,000 clones, around 84% being singletons. The sample taken for sequencing was PBMCs. The receptors come from a middle-aged man in good health and CMV-seropositive.

The genes are TRBV9 and TRBJ1-2; D uncertain. Germline CDR1 and CDR2: SGDLS and YYNGEE. Trimming cost V 0 bases and J 2 bases, with 5 bases left between them. This CDR3 is 13 amino acids long. The CDR3 is CASSVDGNYGYTF. The DNA of the CDR3 is TGTGCCAGCAGCGTAGACGGGAACTATGGCTACACCTTC.

V usage is TRBV6-6 and J usage is TRBJ1-2; 8 bases match TRBD1. Germline lookup yields CDR1 MNHNY and CDR2 SVGAGI (reference sequence). The CDR3 is 14 residues long. The ends lost 6 bases at V and 8 bases at J; junction bases unmatched: 11. This CDR3 is CASRRQGMGGGYTF. CDR3 nucleotide sequence: TGTGCCAGCAGACGACAGGGGATGGGTGGGGGCTACACCTTC.

The chain joins TRBV19 to TRBJ2-5; D remains ambiguous. Trimming took off 3 bases at V and 1 base at J, with 6 bases between the two ends. This CDR3 has 13 residues. Looked up from germline, CDR1 is LNHDA and CDR2 is SQIVND (reference sequence). The CDR3, as DNA: TGTGCCAGTAGTATCCCAGGCCAAGAGACCCAGTACTTC. This gives the protein CASSIPGQETQYF.

Comment on this clone: Other DNA sequences of this sample code for an identical CDR3. The V and J genes are TRBV9 and TRBJ2-3; 13 bases fit TRBD2. This CDR3 comprises 15 residues. Germline CDR1 reads SGDLS; CDR2 reads YYNGEE. V dropped 5 bases and J dropped 3; count of bases not matched to a gene: 3. This chain's CDR3 is CASSWTSGSTDTQYF. The CDR3 region has the DNA TGTGCCAGCAGTTGGACTAGCGGGAGTACAGATACGCAGTATTTT.

Details on this clone: In the same sample, other DNA sequences code for this CDR3. The J gene is TRBJ2-1, the V gene TRBV7-8; 7 positions agree with TRBD2. The CDR3 sequence is 14 residues long. Per the germline V gene, CDR1 is SGHVS and CDR2 is FQNEAQ. V lost 3 bases and J lost 10; bases outside the gene matches: 9. The CDR3 spells CASSFWEGHDEQFF. The CDR3 DNA sequence: TGTGCCAGCAGCTTCTGGGAGGGGCACGACGAGCAGTTCTTC.

The gene calls are TRBV6-5 and TRBJ1-1; D perhaps matches TRBD1 (5 bases). V lost 0 bases and J lost 4, with 9 bases in between. The V gene's germline CDR1 is MNHEY and CDR2 SVGAGI. The CDR3 extends over 14 amino acids. The CDR3 sequence is CASSYSGRVTEAFF. The CDR3 bases are TGTGCCAGCAGTTACTCGGGCAGGGTCACTGAAGCTTTCTTT.

The chain couples TRBV7-9 to TRBJ1-5, with D possibly TRBD1 on 5 matching bases. Trimming took 5 bases from V and 5 from J, leaving 13 bases between them. Germline V lookup: CDR1 SEHNR, CDR2 FQNEAQ (reference sequence). CDR3 length equals 14 residues. Here the CDR3 reads CASSPVRGDQPQHF. The CDR3, as DNA: TGTGCCAGCAGCCCAGTTCGGGGGGATCAGCCCCAGCATTTT.

This rearrangement joins TRBV10-3 to TRBJ2-1; 7 positions agree with TRBD1. With 6 bases clipped from V and 0 bases from J, the junction kept 5 bases outside the gene matches. The germline gives CDR1 ENHRY, CDR2 SYGVKD. This CDR3 contains 15 residues. The chain's CDR3 is CAIRSDRDSYNEQFF. CDR3 sequence (DNA): TGTGCCATCAGATCTGACAGGGACTCCTACAATGAGCAGTTCTTC.

This chain connects TRBV7-6 to TRBJ2-3, with 8 nucleotides matching TRBD2. Trimming at V came to 1 base and at J to 2 bases, leaving 2 bases not matched to a gene. CDR3 length: 15 amino acids. CDR1 and CDR2 (germline): SGHVS, FNYEAQ. CDR3 residues: CASSLDGRVTDTQYF. DNA for the CDR3: TGTGCCAGCAGCTTAGACGGGAGGGTCACAGATACGCAGTATTTT.

V gene TRBV15 combines with J gene TRBJ2-7; 7 nucleotides agree with TRBD2. After removal of 5 bases from V and 6 bases from J, the junction contained 7 bases not matched to a gene. The CDR3 is made up of 13 amino acids. Germline loops: CDR1 LNHNV, CDR2 YYDKDF (reference sequence). CDR3 amino acids: CATSGLGAAEQYF. CDR3 coding DNA: TGTGCCACCAGCGGACTAGGGGCCGCCGAGCAGTACTTC.

The chain is built from TRBV6-1 and TRBJ2-3; the D gene is possibly TRBD1 (6 bases). CDR3 length equals 15 residues. The V end was cut by 8 bases, the J end by 2 bases, with 17 bases between. Germline assignment: CDR1 MNHNS and CDR2 SASEGT. The CDR3 spells CASAIQGHPTDTQYF. The CDR3 bases are TGTGCCAGCGCTATCCAGGGACACCCCACAGATACGCAGTATTTT.

The chain recombines TRBV2 with TRBJ1-2; 7 bases agree with TRBD1. V lost 6 bases to trimming and J lost 4 bases; unmatched junction nucleotides: 5. CDR1 is SNHLY, CDR2 FYNNEI, per germline. There are 13 residues in the CDR3. CDR3 protein: CASRGQSGYGYTF. CDR3 nucleotide sequence: TGTGCCAGCAGGGGACAGTCCGGCTATGGCTACACCTTC.

The rearrangement uses TRBV5-1 and TRBJ2-3; TRBD1 agrees at 7 bases. V trimming: 4 bases; J trimming: 3 bases; junction bases outside the gene matches: 11. The germline gives CDR1 SGHRS, CDR2 YFSETQ. This CDR3 comprises 16 residues. The DNA of the CDR3 is TGCGCCAGCAGCCAATCGACAGGGCTGGGAACAGATACGCAGTATTTT. Translating gives CASSQSTGLGTDTQYF.

This clone was picked up a small number of times. J is TRBJ2-1 and V is TRBV6-1; tentative D call: TRBD1 (5 bases). Trimming cost V 4 bases and J 8 bases, with 6 bases left between them. The CDR3 has 11 residues. CDR1 is MNHNS, CDR2 SASEGT, per germline. CDR3 sequence: CASSGTYEQFF. Written as DNA, the CDR3 is TGTGCCAGCAGTGGGACATATGAGCAGTTCTTC.

Only one count was recorded for this clone. V is TRBV30 and J is TRBJ1-5, with D hard to call. Germline V CDR1 and CDR2: GTSNPN, SVGIG (reference sequence). This CDR3 region has 13 residues. Trimming removed 4 bases at V and 0 bases at J, with 7 bases between. CDR3 sequence reads: CAWTKNSNQPQHF. Written as DNA, the CDR3 is TGTGCCTGGACAAAAAATAGCAATCAGCCCCAGCATTTT.

The chain employs TRBV6-1 and TRBJ2-7, with TRBD2 matching over 12 bases. From germline, CDR1 is MNHNS and CDR2 SASEGT. The CDR3 runs to 18 residues. After removal of 4 bases from V and 0 bases from J, the junction contained 10 bases not matched to a gene. The CDR3 DNA is TGTGCCAGCAGTGTACCTAGCGGGAGGGCCCGAAGCTCCTACGAGCAGTACTTC. Amino acids: CASSVPSGRARSSYEQYF.

The genes are TRBV28 and TRBJ2-2; the match to TRBD1 covers 7 bases. Germline V gene lookup returns CDR1 MDHEN and CDR2 SYDVKM. CDR3 length: 15 residues. V lost 5 bases and J lost 0; bases outside the gene matches: 3. The CDR3 DNA follows: TGTGCCAGCAGTCCCGGGACAGCGAACACCGGGGAGCTGTTTTTT. It codes for CASSPGTANTGELFF.